These 20 T cell receptor beta chains share one sample of origin, sequenced in a study of T cells after yellow fever vaccination. Each CDR3 protein gets one entry after TCRdb re-called the 5' RACE reads with MiXCR. The data show roughly 340,000 distinct CDR3 sequences, about 9.5% seen once. Sequenced here: PBMCs, sampled on the day of the first yellow fever vaccination. The receptor set was obtained from a man between 18 and 29 years old who received the YFV17D yellow fever vaccine.

This clonotype was detected a few times. The genes are TRBV7-9 and TRBJ1-6, with D possibly matching TRBD1 (5 bases). The CDR3 loop spans 16 amino acids. Germline-derived CDR1 and CDR2 are SEHNR and FQNEAQ (reference sequence). V was clipped by 5 bases and J by 8 bases, with 19 bases between them. This CDR3 reads CASSPPPRDGYSPLHF. As DNA, the CDR3 is TGTGCCAGCAGCCCCCCGCCTAGGGACGGATATTCACCCCTCCACTTT.

The chain links TRBV5-1 to TRBJ2-3; 9 nucleotides agree with TRBD1. Germline V gene sequence: CDR1 SGHRS, CDR2 YFSETQ. This CDR3 has 14 amino acids. Trimming removed 6 bases from V and 2 bases from J; junction bases left unmatched: 4. CDR3 in DNA: TGCGCCAGCAAGGGACAGGGTTACACAGATACGCAGTATTTT. As protein: CASKGQGYTDTQYF.

The chain couples TRBV5-4 to TRBJ2-6; either TRBD1 or TRBD2 may fit D (6 bases each). CDR3 size: 17 residues. From germline, CDR1 is SGHNT and CDR2 YYREEE (reference sequence). The V end was cut by 1 base, the J end by 1 base, with 12 bases between. Here the CDR3 reads CASSLSGASSGANVLTF. The CDR3 bases are TGTGCCAGCAGCTTGTCGGGGGCTTCATCTGGGGCCAACGTCCTGACTTTC.

This clonotype was seen many times. The rearrangement joins TRBV20-1 to TRBJ2-7; D call uncertain. The CDR3 runs 13 residues. CDR1 and CDR2 (germline): DFQATT, SNEGSKA (reference sequence). V was pared by 6 bases and J by 3 bases, with 15 bases between. CDR3 region: CSARRVSYYEQYF. CDR3 in DNA: TGCAGTGCCAGAAGGGTCTCGTACTACGAGCAGTACTTC.

A few counts support this clonotype. The chain couples TRBV5-1 to TRBJ2-7; TRBD1 matches at 10 bases. Trimming removed 0 bases from V and 1 base from J; junction bases left unmatched: 4. The CDR3 is made up of 16 amino acids. From germline, CDR1 is SGHRS and CDR2 YFSETQ. DNA of the CDR3: TGCGCCAGCAGCTTGGTGGGACAGGGGTCGTCCTACGAGCAGTACTTC. Amino acids: CASSLVGQGSSYEQYF.

This clonotype has more than one count but fewer than ten. The CDR3 sequence is CASSPIFVGLEGRKQFF. CDR3 in DNA: TGTGCCAGCAGCCCTATATTTGTAGGACTAGAGGGTCGAAAGCAGTTCTTC. V and J are TRBV7-9 and TRBJ2-1; TRBD2 agrees at 7 bases. After removal of 5 bases from V and 11 bases from J, the junction contained 21 bases not matched to a gene. This CDR3 is built from 17 residues. The germline gives CDR1 SEHNR, CDR2 FQNEAQ (reference sequence).

The rearrangement uses TRBV20-1 and TRBJ2-7; 7 nucleotides line up with TRBD2. V gave up 0 bases and J gave up 0 bases; unmatched junction bases: 5. Germline CDR1 and CDR2: DFQATT and SNEGSKA (reference sequence). The CDR3 sequence is 15 residues long. In DNA form, the CDR3 reads TGCAGTGCTAGAGAGCGGCGGGGGTCCTCCTACGAGCAGTACTTC. Amino acid sequence: CSARERRGSSYEQYF.

This clonotype was counted many times. The rearrangement links TRBV28 to TRBJ2-7; the D gene is possibly TRBD1 (5 bases). The CDR3 has 13 amino acids. Between the trimmed V and J ends, which lost 11 bases and 4 bases, there was a span of 18 bases. Germline CDR1 is MDHEN and CDR2 is SYDVKM. CDR3 region: CASTGPGYYEQYV. The CDR3 bases are TGTGCCTCAACCGGGCCAGGGTATTACGAGCAGTACGTC.

This clonotype was counted once. The J gene is TRBJ1-1, the V gene TRBV6-1; possible D gene TRBD1, 5 bases. CDR1 is MNHNS, CDR2 SASEGT, per germline. CDR3 length equals 16 residues. V lost 7 bases and J lost 0, with 18 bases in between. The CDR3 sequence: CASTDRVGLMNTEAFF. The CDR3 DNA reads as TGTGCCAGCACCGACAGAGTGGGACTAATGAACACTGAAGCTTTCTTT.

J is TRBJ1-6 and V is TRBV19, with TRBD1 as a possible D gene (5 bases). The CDR3 has 16 amino acids. Germline values: CDR1 LNHDA, CDR2 SQIVND (reference sequence). The V end lost 7 bases, the J end lost 13 bases, and 26 bases lay between the germline ends. This CDR3 reads CASTSVPGLLSQPLHF. The CDR3 DNA reads TGTGCCAGTACCTCAGTCCCGGGACTCCTCAGTCAGCCCCTCCACTTT.

This clonotype was counted a few times. The chain recombines TRBV7-9 with TRBJ1-1, with TRBD1 identical over 8 bases. V shed 5 bases, J shed 4 bases, and the junction held 15 bases outside the gene matches. CDR1 and CDR2 from the germline V gene are SEHNR and FQNEAQ (reference sequence). This CDR3 is built from 17 residues. CDR3 protein: CASSTEGRTGKGTEAFF. The CDR3 DNA reads as TGTGCCAGCAGCACAGAGGGGAGGACAGGGAAAGGCACTGAAGCTTTCTTT.

This clonotype was observed a few times. This sequence joins TRBV7-6 and TRBJ2-3; TRBD2 is a possible D gene (6 bases). The CDR3 spans 14 residues. V was pared by 2 bases and J by 6 bases, with 12 bases between. Germline V gives CDR1 SGHVS, CDR2 FNYEAQ. CDR3 in DNA: TGTGCCAGCAGCTTACCCCGCCGGGGGGATACGCAGTATTTT. It codes for CASSLPRRGDTQYF.

The chain has TRBV10-2 and TRBJ2-7; D unclear. Trimming cost V 5 bases and J 9 bases, with 11 bases left between them. The V gene's germline CDR1 is WSHSY and CDR2 SAAADI. CDR3 length equals 11 residues. Written as DNA, the CDR3 is TGCGCCAGCAGTACAACTGCCTGGCAGTACTTC. Its translation is CASSTTAWQYF.

V gene TRBV15 combines with J gene TRBJ2-1; D possibly corresponds to TRBD1 (6 bases). The V end lost 4 bases, the J end lost 2 bases, and 12 bases lay between the germline ends. The CDR3 consists of 15 residues. The germline V gene has CDR1 LNHNV and CDR2 YYDKDF (reference sequence). The DNA of the CDR3 is TGTGCCACCAGCACTCAGGGGATGACCTACAATGAGCAGTTCTTC. This translates into CATSTQGMTYNEQFF.

This clonotype was observed a handful of times. V is TRBV5-4 and J is TRBJ1-6; 9 bases line up with TRBD1. This CDR3 spans 20 amino acids. V lost 3 bases and J lost 0; bases outside the gene matches: 13. Germline CDR1 is SGHNT and CDR2 is YYREEE (reference sequence). CDR3 sequence reads: CASSSSGTGIFYSYNSPLHF. The CDR3 DNA reads as TGTGCCAGCAGCTCCTCCGGGACAGGGATTTTTTACTCCTATAATTCACCCCTCCACTTT. Together with reference TRBV5-4 and TRBJ1-6, the CDR3 gives the full variable domain: ETGVTQSPTHLIKTRGQQVTLRCSSQSGHNTVSWYQQALGQGPQFIFQYYREEENGRGNFPPRFSGLQFPNYSSELNVNALELDDSALYLCASSSSGTGIFYSYNSPLHFGNGTRLTVT.

This clonotype has ten or more counts. The chain combines TRBV12-3 or TRBV12-4 with TRBJ1-2; TRBD1 is a possible D gene (6 bases). The CDR3 spans 12 residues. V was cut by 6 bases and J by 9 bases, with 14 bases left in between. CDR3 sequence reads: CASSRDILRYTF. CDR3 bases: TGTGCCAGCAGCCGGGACATTCTTCGCTACACCTTC.

In this sample, this clonotype turned up a few times. This chain connects TRBV12-3 or TRBV12-4 to TRBJ2-5; 9 bases agree with TRBD2. This CDR3 is built from 14 residues. V lost 6 bases, J lost 5 bases, and 7 bases stayed unmatched. The chain's CDR3 is CASSSTTSGETQYF. CDR3 DNA sequence: TGTGCCAGCAGCTCTACCACTAGCGGGGAGACCCAGTACTTC.

This clonotype was recorded at least ten times. The chain couples TRBV4-1 to TRBJ2-1; D may be TRBD1 (5 bases). The V end was cut by 0 bases, the J end by 5 bases, with 14 bases between. The CDR3 length is 16 residues. The germline V gene has CDR1 MGHRA and CDR2 YSYEKL. CDR3 DNA sequence: TGCGCCAGCAGCCAAGAACCATGGTCAGGGAACAATGAGCAGTTCTTC. Translated, it gives CASSQEPWSGNNEQFF.

This clonotype was recorded a few times. As DNA, the CDR3 is TGTGCCAGCAGCTTAGCTAGAACCTACGAGCAGTACTTC. Translation: CASSLARTYEQYF. The genes are TRBV7-2 and TRBJ2-7; D not resolved. CDR1 SGHTA and CDR2 FQGNSA come from the germline V gene. This CDR3 region has 13 residues. V dropped 0 bases and J dropped 2 bases, with 5 bases sitting between them.

The chain is built from TRBV12-3 or TRBV12-4 and TRBJ1-6; tentative D call: TRBD1 (5 bases). The V gene lost 5 bases and the J gene lost 10 bases, with 18 bases spanning the gap. CDR3 length: 15 amino acids. CDR3 DNA: TGTGCCAGCAGTCTAACAGGCGTCAGGCCGTCACCCCTCCACTTT. It translates to CASSLTGVRPSPLHF.